This T cell receptor beta chain was retrieved from a study of TIL therapy for anti-PD-1-resistant metastatic lung cancer. From germline, CDR1 is DFQATT and CDR2 SNEGSKA (reference sequence). This CDR3 is 11 amino acids long. Trimming pared 6 bases from V and 10 bases from J, leaving 13 bases between. Sample time point: pre-treatment sample, taken before nivolumab and TIL therapy. The libraries were made with immunoSEQ v3. Clones were sequenced by immunoSEQ multiplex PCR, and TCRdb holds only the in-frame ones, with some missing. There are under 20,000 clones in the sample; 75% to 80% occur only once, and 7.4% lies in the top ten. In this sample, this clone turned up a few times.

This clonotype was obtained from a person aged 25 to 79 with non-small cell lung cancer. J is TRBJ2-1 and V is TRBV20-1; tentative D call: TRBD1 (6 bases). Sequenced material: blood, taken at baseline. CDR3: CSANRDREQFF. The CDR3 DNA follows: TGCAGTGCCAACAGGGATCGCGAGCAGTTCTTC.